These 18 T cell receptor beta chains were all obtained from the same sample, sequenced in a study of cytomegalovirus exposure and HLA in healthy donors. The PCR used 60 Vbeta and 13 Jbeta primers. Libraries were prepared by immunoSEQ multiplex PCR; TCRdb keeps only in-frame clonotypes and omits some of them. The profile shows 75,000 to 100,000 clones, about 81% of them singletons. The sample consisted of PBMCs. The source is a man aged 40-50 years in good health and CMV-seropositive.

The chain combines TRBV7-8 with TRBJ1-2; D call uncertain. Between the trimmed V and J ends, which lost 5 bases and 6 bases, there was a span of 22 bases. CDR3 size: 16 residues. The germline V gene encodes CDR1 SGHVS and CDR2 FQNEAQ. The CDR3 protein is CASSHDYYAVNNGYTF. CDR3 nucleotides: TGTGCCAGCAGCCACGACTATTATGCGGTCAATAATGGCTACACCTTC.

The genes are TRBV10-1 and TRBJ2-7, with 7 positions matching TRBD2. The V gene end was trimmed by 3 bases and the J gene end by 2 bases; junction bases not matched to a gene: 7. The CDR3 covers 15 residues. Germline-derived CDR1 and CDR2 are WNHNN and SYGVQD (reference sequence). The CDR3 DNA reads TGCGCCAGCAGTGACGCGGGGGTTGGGGCCTACGAGCAGTACTTC. Protein product: CASSDAGVGAYEQYF.

The J gene is TRBJ1-4, the V gene TRBV5-1; D gene ambiguous. CDR1 is SGHRS, CDR2 YFSETQ, per germline. The CDR3 extends over 15 amino acids. The V end was cut by 0 bases, the J end by 5 bases, with 11 bases between. CDR3 sequence: CASSLGPGVNEKLFF. The CDR3 coding sequence is TGCGCCAGCAGCTTGGGGCCAGGCGTAAATGAAAAACTGTTTTTT.

The genes are TRBV18 and TRBJ2-1; possible D gene TRBD2, 5 bases. This CDR3 contains 13 residues. V gave up 6 bases and J gave up 6 bases, with 12 bases separating them. Germline V CDR1 and CDR2: KGHSH, LQKENI. The DNA for the CDR3 is TGTGCCAGCTCCCCAGGACTCAGCAATGAGCAGTTCTTC. It translates to CASSPGLSNEQFF.

This chain links TRBV19 with TRBJ2-5; 12 bases match TRBD2. In germline, CDR1 is LNHDA, CDR2 SQIVND (reference sequence). The CDR3 extends over 15 amino acids. V dropped 4 bases and J dropped 4; count of bases not matched to a gene: 4. CDR3 coding DNA: TGTGCCAGTAGTACACTAGCGGGAGGCCGAGAGACCCAGTACTTC. It encodes CASSTLAGGRETQYF.

V gene TRBV19 combines with J gene TRBJ2-7, with 8 nucleotides matching TRBD1. J lost 2 bases, V lost 0 bases, and 12 bases had no gene match. CDR1 and CDR2 (germline): LNHDA, SQIVND (reference sequence). The CDR3 has 18 residues. The CDR3 spells CASSIDTFKGTGTYEQYF. As DNA, the CDR3 is TGTGCCAGTAGTATAGATACTTTTAAGGGGACAGGAACCTACGAGCAGTACTTC.

Only a few counts were recorded for this clone. The chain has TRBV28 and TRBJ1-5; a possible D gene is TRBD1 (5 bases). The V gene's germline CDR1 is MDHEN and CDR2 SYDVKM. Trimming left V 4 bases short and J 7 bases short, with 14 bases between. The CDR3 has 14 amino acids. The CDR3 region has the DNA TGTGCCAGCAGTTCCCCAGCCGGGGGACAGCCCCAGCATTTT. Protein sequence: CASSSPAGGQPQHF.

The V and J genes are TRBV6-5 and TRBJ1-2, with a possible D match to TRBD1 (5 bases). The CDR3 loop spans 13 amino acids. Trimming shortened V by 1 base and J by 7 bases, and 10 bases separated the two germline ends. CDR1 MNHEY and CDR2 SVGAGI come from the germline V gene. The CDR3 protein is CASSYLRGGGYTF. Here the CDR3 DNA reads TGTGCCAGCAGTTACTTAAGGGGAGGTGGCTACACCTTC.

This chain joins TRBV28 and TRBJ2-7; D perhaps matches TRBD2 (6 bases). CDR3 length equals 13 residues. Germline V CDR1 and CDR2: MDHEN, SYDVKM. Trimming pared 3 bases from V and 2 bases from J, leaving 8 bases between. The CDR3 DNA is TGTGCCAGCAGTTTGGGGGGTCCCTACGAGCAGTACTTC. This sequence encodes CASSLGGPYEQYF.

The V call is TRBV11-2, the J call TRBJ1-2, with 7 bases aligning to TRBD1. The CDR3 is 14 amino acids. Germline V gene sequence: CDR1 SGHAT, CDR2 FQNNGV. The J segment lost 2 bases and the V segment lost 2 bases, leaving 2 bases of the junction unmatched. The chain's CDR3 is CASSLHRGNYGYTF. In DNA, the CDR3 is TGTGCCAGCAGCTTACACAGGGGAAACTATGGCTACACCTTC.

This chain connects TRBV5-4 to TRBJ1-6, with D unclear. Trimming shortened V by 3 bases and J by 6 bases, and 13 bases separated the two germline ends. Per the germline V gene, CDR1 is SGHNT and CDR2 is YYREEE (reference sequence). This CDR3 is 15 amino acids long. Here the CDR3 reads CASSYNSVFNSPLHF. CDR3 bases: TGTGCCAGCAGCTATAATTCAGTTTTTAATTCACCCCTCCACTTT.

The chain recombines TRBV19 with TRBJ1-5; D is uncertain. The CDR3 is 16 amino acids. The germline V and J ends were trimmed by 0 bases and 3 bases, with 12 bases remaining between them. CDR1 LNHDA and CDR2 SQIVND come from the germline V gene (reference sequence). The CDR3 sequence: CASSIDHGKINQPQHF. The CDR3 DNA sequence: TGTGCCAGTAGTATAGATCACGGTAAAATCAATCAGCCCCAGCATTTT.

This clone was observed a few times. V usage is TRBV18 and J usage is TRBJ1-2; 7 bases align to TRBD1. Per germline, CDR1 KGHSH and CDR2 LQKENI. The CDR3 spans 14 residues. V dropped 3 bases and J dropped 7; count of bases not matched to a gene: 8. CDR3 DNA: TGTGCCAGCTCACCTCAACAGGGGATCAGTGGCTACACCTTC. It codes for CASSPQQGISGYTF.

J is TRBJ1-6 and V is TRBV14; TRBD1 agrees at 9 bases. V shed 4 bases, J shed 3 bases, and the junction held 4 bases outside the gene matches. The CDR3 runs to 16 residues. Germline values: CDR1 SGHDN, CDR2 FVKESK. As DNA, the CDR3 is TGTGCCAGCAGCCTCGGGACAGGGATCTATAATTCACCCCTCCACTTT. It codes for CASSLGTGIYNSPLHF.

J is TRBJ2-3 and V is TRBV7-9; 7 bases map to TRBD2. CDR1 is SEHNR and CDR2 is FQNEAQ in the germline V gene (reference sequence). The CDR3 consists of 18 residues. Germline trimming cut 5 bases from V and 5 bases from J; bases unmatched to any gene: 19. The CDR3 region is CASSQHKAGILLGDTQYF. CDR3 coding DNA: TGTGCCAGCAGCCAACACAAAGCGGGGATTTTGCTTGGAGATACGCAGTATTTT.

The rearrangement joins TRBV14 to TRBJ2-1, with D perhaps matching TRBD2 (6 bases). The CDR3 covers 17 residues. V lost 0 bases, J lost 1 base, and 13 bases lay in between. In germline, CDR1 is SGHDN, CDR2 FVKESK. In DNA, the CDR3 is TGTGCCAGCAGCCAAGAAACTAGCCTCCTATCCTACAATGAGCAGTTCTTC. Its protein product is CASSQETSLLSYNEQFF.

The chain couples TRBV2 to TRBJ2-7; TRBD2 might be the D (6 bases). Between the trimmed V and J ends, which lost 8 bases and 3 bases, there was a span of 11 bases. CDR3 length: 12 residues. Germline values: CDR1 SNHLY, CDR2 FYNNEI. CDR3 in amino acids: CASLGLIYEQYF. The CDR3 bases are TGTGCCAGCCTCGGACTAATCTACGAGCAGTACTTC.

The chain is built from TRBV10-3 and TRBJ2-7; 9 positions match TRBD2. The CDR3 extends over 15 amino acids. CDR1 is ENHRY, CDR2 SYGVKD, per germline. Unmatched junction bases numbered 6, after V lost 2 bases and J lost 4 bases. In nucleotides, the CDR3 is TGTGCCATCAGTGAGAGCAGCGGGGGGCCATACGAGCAGTACTTC. Amino acids: CAISESSGGPYEQYF.